Listed below are T cell receptor beta chains from one sample, sequenced in a study of metastatic and nonmetastatic thyroid tumors. MiXCR reprocessed the PCR reads for TCRdb. The sample has roughly 21,000 clones, over 25% seen once. Sequenced material: blood. The receptors here all came from a female donor with papillary thyroid cancer or a benign thyroid nodule (not recorded which). Some clones in this sample may be carry-over from other donors' samples. CDR3s include the opening cysteine and the closing phenylalanine or tryptophan. Each record gives: J gene, clone size, V gene, D gene, CDR3 DNA, CDR3 protein. The D gene is left open where the match is weak. A clone size is listed for some rows: how often the clone was seen (once, few, many), or a class if it is expanded.

J: TRBJ2-7; size: NA; V: TRBV20-1; D: NA; DNA: TGCAGTGCTAGCGTAAGGCCCCACGGCGGGTCCTCCTACGAGCAGTACTTC; CDR3: CSASVRPHGGSSYEQYF
J: TRBJ2-5; size: many; V: TRBV10-2; D: TRBD1; DNA: TGCGCCAGCAGTGAGTCGACCTCACTACAGGGGCCCTTCGACGGTGAGACCCAGTACTTC; CDR3: CASSESTSLQGPFDGETQYF
J: TRBJ2-1; size: many; V: TRBV20-1; D: NA; DNA: TGCAGTGCTAGTTGGGGGGGCATTTACAATGAGCAGTTCTTC; CDR3: CSASWGGIYNEQFF
J: TRBJ1-1; size: many; V: TRBV15; D: NA; DNA: TGTGCCACCAGCAGAGATTCGGCAGGCACTGAAGCTTTCTTT; CDR3: CATSRDSAGTEAFF
J: TRBJ2-7; size: many; V: TRBV28; D: NA; DNA: TGTGCCAGCAGTTTAGTCTACGAGCAGTACTTC; CDR3: CASSLVYEQYF
J: TRBJ1-2; size: NA; V: TRBV6-5; D: NA; DNA: TGTGCCGGCAGTTCACCGGGACGGGCGAACTATGGCTACACCTTC; CDR3: CAGSSPGRANYGYTF
J: TRBJ2-1; size: NA; V: TRBV5-1; D: TRBD2; DNA: TGCGCCAGCAGCCGAGCGGGAGGGTTAAATGAGCAGTTCTTC; CDR3: CASSRAGGLNEQFF
J: TRBJ2-2; size: medium-sized; V: TRBV19; D: NA; DNA: TGTGCCAGTAGGAGAACAGGGGGGGGACGGACCGGGGAGCTGTTTTTT; CDR3: CASRRTGGGRTGELFF
J: TRBJ1-2; size: many; V: TRBV5-5; D: NA; DNA: TGTGCCAGCAGCTTGGATAATGCCAACTATGGCTACACCTTC; CDR3: CASSLDNANYGYTF
J: TRBJ2-7; size: few; V: TRBV18; D: NA; DNA: TGTGCCAGCTCACCAGTCTCCGTTAGGGAGCAGTACTTC; CDR3: CASSPVSVREQYF
J: TRBJ1-2; size: many; V: TRBV5-1; D: TRBD1; DNA: TGCGCCAGCAGCTTGGGACAGGGTCTTGGCTACACCTTC; CDR3: CASSLGQGLGYTF
J: TRBJ1-1; size: NA; V: TRBV19; D: NA; DNA: TGTGCCAGTAGTATAAGGGGGGCCCCTAACACTGAAGCTTTCTTT; CDR3: CASSIRGAPNTEAFF
J: TRBJ1-2; size: medium-sized; V: TRBV7-2; D: NA; DNA: TGTGCCAGCAGCTCTGGCAGGGCCCCCGACGGCTACACCTTC; CDR3: CASSSGRAPDGYTF
J: TRBJ2-1; size: once; V: TRBV28; D: NA; DNA: TGTGCCAGCAGTTTATCTCTTGGGGATGAGCAGTTCTTC; CDR3: CASSLSLGDEQFF
J: TRBJ1-3; size: few; V: TRBV15; D: NA; DNA: TGTGCCACCAGCTTTGGTCCTGGAAACACCATATATTTT; CDR3: CATSFGPGNTIYF
J: TRBJ1-3; size: NA; V: TRBV7-2; D: NA; DNA: TGTGCCAGCAGCTTAGCGCGGAGGTCATGTGGAAACACCATATATTTT; CDR3: CASSLARRSCGNTIYF
J: TRBJ1-2; size: NA; V: TRBV13; D: NA; DNA: TGTGCCAGCAGCTCCAGCGGGACTTATGGCTACACCTTC; CDR3: CASSSSGTYGYTF
J: TRBJ2-1; size: NA; V: TRBV7-2; D: TRBD2; DNA: TGTGCCAGCAGCTTCGGGACTAGCCTCCCTGAGCAGTTCTTC; CDR3: CASSFGTSLPEQFF
J: TRBJ1-5; size: medium-sized; V: TRBV11-2; D: NA; DNA: TGTGCCAGCAGCGAAGGACACGGGGGACTAGTCGGGGCCCAGCATTTT; CDR3: CASSEGHGGLVGAQHF
J: TRBJ2-5; size: NA; V: TRBV11-2; D: NA; DNA: TGTGCCAGCAGACGGGACGCGGCGGCAGAGACCCAGTACTTC; CDR3: CASRRDAAAETQYF
J: TRBJ2-5; size: many; V: TRBV20-1; D: TRBD2; DNA: TGCAGTGCTAGTAGCGGGGGCTGGGGGGAGACCCAGTACTTC; CDR3: CSASSGGWGETQYF
J: TRBJ2-7; size: medium-sized; V: TRBV5-1; D: TRBD1; DNA: TGCGCCAGCAGCTTATACGGGACAGGGCACTACGAGCAGTACTTC; CDR3: CASSLYGTGHYEQYF
J: TRBJ1-1; size: NA; V: TRBV19; D: NA; DNA: TGTGCCAGTAGTACCACTTGGACAGCGAACACTGAAGCTTTCTTT; CDR3: CASSTTWTANTEAFF
J: TRBJ2-1; size: many; V: TRBV9; D: NA; DNA: TGTGCCAGCAGCCTTAGCGGAAACTCCTACAATGAGCAGTTCTTC; CDR3: CASSLSGNSYNEQFF
J: TRBJ1-1; size: many; V: TRBV18; D: TRBD1; DNA: TGTGCCAGCTCACCACTGGGGACAGGGGCTAGCACTGAAGCTTTCTTT; CDR3: CASSPLGTGASTEAFF
J: TRBJ2-3; size: many; V: TRBV20-1; D: NA; DNA: TGCAGTGCTTTGGGGGGCACAGATACGCAGTATTTT; CDR3: CSALGGTDTQYF
J: TRBJ2-7; size: NA; V: TRBV30; D: TRBD1; DNA: TGTGCCTGGGGGGACAGGATCAACTACGAGCAGTACTTC; CDR3: CAWGDRINYEQYF
J: TRBJ2-3; size: many; V: TRBV9; D: NA; DNA: TGTGCCAGCAGCGTAGTAGGAGGGGCCACAGATACGCAGTATTTT; CDR3: CASSVVGGATDTQYF
J: TRBJ1-5; size: many; V: TRBV3-1; D: TRBD1; DNA: TGTGCCAGCAGACATGTTAGGAGGGGACAGGATAGCAATCAGCCCCAGCATTTT; CDR3: CASRHVRRGQDSNQPQHF
J: TRBJ2-5; size: many; V: TRBV6-5; D: TRBD2; DNA: TGTGCCAGCAGAGGAGACTTTACATCTAGCGGAGCAAACCAAGAGACCCAGTACTTC; CDR3: CASRGDFTSSGANQETQYF
J: TRBJ2-1; size: NA; V: TRBV3-1; D: NA; DNA: TGTGCCAGCAGCCATAGGGGTGACCTGTACAATAAGCAGTTCTTC; CDR3: CASSHRGDLYNKQFF
J: TRBJ1-6; size: NA; V: TRBV7-2; D: NA; DNA: TGTGCCAGCAGCGGGTGGGCGTATTCACCCCTCCACTTT; CDR3: CASSGWAYSPLHF
J: TRBJ1-1; size: medium-sized; V: TRBV11-2; D: NA; DNA: TGTGCCAGCTCCATCTCGGGTAACACTGAAGCTTTCTTT; CDR3: CASSISGNTEAFF
J: TRBJ1-1; size: many; V: TRBV3-1; D: NA; DNA: TGTGCCAGCAGCCAAGATTCGGGACTGAAGAACACTGAAGCTTTCTTT; CDR3: CASSQDSGLKNTEAFF
J: TRBJ2-1; size: many; V: TRBV9; D: NA; DNA: TGTGCCAGCAGCGTATCACAGGGTTCCTACAATGAGCAGTTCTTC; CDR3: CASSVSQGSYNEQFF
J: TRBJ1-3; size: NA; V: TRBV7-8; D: TRBD1; DNA: TGTGCCAGCAGCTCACCCCTGGGGACAGGGGAAGCCGGAAACACCATATATTTT; CDR3: CASSSPLGTGEAGNTIYF
J: TRBJ2-1; size: medium-sized; V: TRBV6-1; D: TRBD1; DNA: TGTGCCAGCAGCGAAGGGACAGGGGCTGGTTATGTGTACAATGAGCAGTTCTTC; CDR3: CASSEGTGAGYVYNEQFF
J: TRBJ1-1; size: many; V: TRBV7-2; D: TRBD1; DNA: TGTGCCAGCAGTCAGAGGGACAGGCAACGAGGAAACACTGAAGCTTTCTTT; CDR3: CASSQRDRQRGNTEAFF
J: TRBJ1-2; size: NA; V: TRBV11-2; D: NA; DNA: TGTGCCAGCAGCTTGACTAGGGCAGGGGTAGAAGACTATGGCTACACCTTC; CDR3: CASSLTRAGVEDYGYTF
J: TRBJ1-1; size: medium-sized; V: TRBV9; D: NA; DNA: TGTGCCAGCAGCGGAACGGGCTCCAACACTGAAGCTTTCTTT; CDR3: CASSGTGSNTEAFF
J: TRBJ1-2; size: once; V: TRBV5-1; D: TRBD1; DNA: TGCGCCAGCAGCTTAACAGGGGGCGGTGGCTACACCTTC; CDR3: CASSLTGGGGYTF
J: TRBJ2-5; size: many; V: TRBV6-2/TRBV6-3; D: NA; DNA: TGTGCCAGCAGTTACTCGCCGAGGGCGTGGGAAGAGACCCAGTACTTC; CDR3: CASSYSPRAWEETQYF
J: TRBJ2-5; size: many; V: TRBV29-1; D: TRBD2; DNA: TGCAGCGTAACCGCACTAGCGGGAGGACTCCAAGAGACCCAGTACTTC; CDR3: CSVTALAGGLQETQYF